One and the same sample provided the 16 T cell receptor beta chains below, sequenced in a study of CD8+CD57+ T cells in acquired aplastic anemia. Flow cytometry had shown expanded CD8+CD57+ cells in the patients chosen for sequencing. Genomic DNA, serving as template, underwent TCR beta VDJ and CDR3 profiling. MiXCR, applied by TCRdb to the reads, yields one record per CDR3 protein. The table shows about 160,000 distinct CDR3 sequences, with 45% to 50% occurring only once. The specimen was sorted CD4+, CD8+, or CD8+CD57+ T cells (not recorded which) from PBMCs. These TCRs come from a human donor with aplastic anemia.

Details on this clonotype: One end of the junction varies from germline; a read error may be responsible. V gene TRBV6-6 combines with J gene TRBJ2-5; D tentatively fits TRBD1 or TRBD2 (5 bases each). The CDR3 extends over 12 amino acids. CDR1 and CDR2 (germline): MNHNY, SVGAGI (reference sequence). CDR3 sequence reads: CASSTSRDRPCF. CDR3 coding DNA: TGCGCCAGCAGTACGTCCCGGGACCGTCCGTGCTTC.

This clonotype came up many times. The rearrangement joins TRBV7-9 to TRBJ2-7; 7 nucleotides match TRBD2. The germline V gene encodes CDR1 SEHNR and CDR2 FQNEAQ (reference sequence). V lost 5 bases and J lost 2; bases outside the gene matches: 9. This CDR3 region has 15 residues. CDR3: CASSPIGEGTYEQYF. DNA for the CDR3: TGTGCCAGCAGCCCTATCGGGGAGGGCACCTACGAGCAGTACTTC.

The chain employs TRBV5-6 and TRBJ2-3; possibly TRBD2 for D (6 bases). V shed 3 bases and J shed 2 bases, with 10 bases lying between them. The germline V gene encodes CDR1 SGHDT and CDR2 YYEEEE. The CDR3 covers 14 residues. The CDR3 DNA sequence: TGTGCCAGCAGCTACTGGACTACCACAGATACGCAGTATTTT. This gives the protein CASSYWTTTDTQYF.

The chain has TRBV7-3 and TRBJ1-1; 7 positions match TRBD1. CDR3 length: 17 amino acids. CDR1 SGHTA and CDR2 FQGTGA come from the germline V gene. V was clipped by 1 base and J by 3 bases; unmatched bases: 11. CDR3 sequence (DNA): TGTGCCAGCAGCTTAATACCAGGGACAGTACCCTACACTGAAGCTTTCTTT. The encoded protein is CASSLIPGTVPYTEAFF.

For this clonotype: A read error may account for a junction end that differs from germline. The gene calls are TRBV9 and TRBJ2-7; 9 bases align to TRBD1. The germline gives CDR1 SGDLS, CDR2 YYNGEE. CDR3 length equals 17 residues. CDR3 sequence reads: CASSPSEGTGRLGERYF. CDR3 nucleotides: TGTGCCAGCAGCCCCAGTGAGGGGACAGGGCGGCTGGGCGAGCGGTACTTC.

This clonotype was counted at least ten times. This chain joins TRBV11-3 and TRBJ1-1; D is uncertain. V lost 1 base, J lost 9 bases, and 18 bases lay in between. This CDR3 has 15 residues. Looked up from germline, CDR1 is SGHNT and CDR2 is YENEEA. CDR3 sequence: CASSLVGSSRHKAFF. The CDR3 nucleotides read TGTGCCAGCAGCTTAGTCGGAAGCTCTCGCCATAAAGCTTTCTTT.

The rearrangement links TRBV2 to TRBJ1-1; unclear D gene. The V gene's germline CDR1 is SNHLY and CDR2 FYNNEI. The V gene lost 8 bases and the J gene lost 0 bases, with 7 bases spanning the gap. The CDR3 covers 12 residues. The CDR3 region has the DNA TGTGCCAGCCAACTAATGAACACTGAAGCTTTCTTT. Translated, it gives CASQLMNTEAFF.

The gene calls are TRBV20-1 and TRBJ2-7, with TRBD1 as a possible D gene (6 bases). V gave up 3 bases and J gave up 3 bases, with 12 bases separating them. CDR3 length: 13 amino acids. Germline values: CDR1 DFQATT, CDR2 SNEGSKA (reference sequence). The CDR3 is CSARTGALYEQYF. The DNA of the CDR3 is TGCAGTGCTAGGACAGGTGCCCTCTACGAGCAGTACTTC.

The chain links TRBV10-2 to TRBJ1-2, with TRBD1 matching over 9 bases. CDR1 is WSHSY, CDR2 SAAADI, per germline. There are 14 residues in the CDR3. Trimming at V came to 6 bases and at J to 5 bases, leaving 7 bases not matched to a gene. For the CDR3, the DNA is TGCGCCAGCAGGGATGGGACAGGGATTTATGGCTACACCTTC. Translating it yields CASRDGTGIYGYTF.

The J gene is TRBJ2-7, the V gene TRBV20-1, with D perhaps matching TRBD1 or TRBD2 (7 bases each). Between the trimmed V and J ends, which lost 6 bases and 3 bases, there was a span of 18 bases. In germline, CDR1 is DFQATT, CDR2 SNEGSKA (reference sequence). The CDR3 consists of 14 residues. DNA for the CDR3: TGCAGTGCCGGTAAGGGGGGGACAGTCTACGAGCAGTACTTC. It yields the protein CSAGKGGTVYEQYF.

The chain has TRBV10-3 and TRBJ1-4; no reliable D call. Germline-derived CDR1 and CDR2 are ENHRY and SYGVKD. The V and J ends lost 4 bases and 0 bases respectively, with 9 bases between them. There are 15 residues in the CDR3. The CDR3 region is CAISGHGTTNEKLFF. CDR3 nucleotide sequence: TGTGCCATCAGTGGGCACGGGACAACTAATGAAAAACTGTTTTTT.

Concerning this clonotype itself: The junction departs from germline at one end; a sequencing error may be responsible. V usage is TRBV7-7 and J usage is TRBJ2-5; possible D gene TRBD2, 6 bases. The CDR3 covers 16 residues. CDR1 and CDR2 from the germline V gene are SSHAT and FNYEAQ (reference sequence). The CDR3 DNA sequence: TGTGCTAGCAGCTCCTCAGGGATCGGGGGAGGAGAGACCCAGTACTTC. It specifies CASSSSGIGGGETQYF. The full variable domain, rest sourced from reference TRBV7-7 and TRBJ2-5, is GAGVSQSPRYKVTKRGQDVTLRCDPISSHATLYWYQQALGQGPEFLTYFNYEAQPDKSGLPSDRFSAERPEGSISTLTIQRTEQRDSAMYRCASSSSGIGGGETQYFGPGTRLLVL.

The chain joins TRBV9 to TRBJ2-2; weak D call: TRBD1 (6 bases). V lost 0 bases to trimming and J lost 9 bases, with 6 bases between them. The CDR3 spans 12 residues. Germline assignment: CDR1 SGDLS and CDR2 YYNGEE. As DNA, the CDR3 is TGTGCCAGCAGCGTAGGGGACAGGGAGCTGTTTTTT. It specifies CASSVGDRELFF.

The sample holds many counts of this clonotype. The V gene is TRBV20-1, the J gene TRBJ1-1, with D perhaps TRBD1 (5 bases). CDR1 is DFQATT and CDR2 is SNEGSKA in the germline V gene (reference sequence). Trimming stripped 0 bases from V and 6 bases from J, with 23 bases between. CDR3 length equals 17 residues. The CDR3 here is CSARDLGQGGDWAEAFF. In nucleotides, the CDR3 is TGCAGTGCTAGAGATCTTGGGCAGGGAGGAGATTGGGCTGAAGCTTTCTTT.

In its sample, this clonotype was seen many times. The chain couples TRBV11-1 to TRBJ2-7; perhaps TRBD2 as D (7 bases). This CDR3 is 11 amino acids long. Trimming removed 5 bases from V and 6 bases from J, with 8 bases in between. Germline CDR1 is SGHAT and CDR2 is FQDESV (reference sequence). CDR3 DNA: TGTGCCAGCAGCCGGGGGGCCGAGCAGTACTTC. Residues: CASSRGAEQYF.

Turning to this clonotype: The junction shows a germline mismatch at one end, possibly a read error. The chain is built from TRBV10-3 and TRBJ2-1, with 7 bases that match TRBD2. This CDR3 has 15 residues. CDR1 is ENHRY and CDR2 is SYGVKD in the germline V gene. DNA for the CDR3: TGTGCCATCAGTGACGCTAGCGGACCCTACAATGAGAAGTTCTTC. This codes for CAISDASGPYNEKFF.